Listed below are T cell receptor beta chains from one sample, sequenced in a study of blood T cells in healthy people across ages. From the 5' RACE reads, TCRdb called clonotypes with MiXCR, one entry per CDR3 protein. Among approximately 1.5 million distinct CDR3 sequences listed, about 35% were seen once. The sequencing input was blood. The origin of the receptors is a woman in her twenties or thirties in good health. Each CDR3 is given with its conserved first and last residue. D genes are given only for firm matches. The size field is filled for only some rows; it gives once, few, many or a size class.

D | size | J | length | V | DNA | CDR3
TRBD1 | few | TRBJ2-7 | 14 | TRBV18 | TGTGCCAGCTCTTCAGGGACAGGGTGTTACGAGCAGTACTTC | CASSSGTGCYEQYF
NA | few | TRBJ1-1 | 14 | TRBV7-9 | TGTGCCAGCAGCTTAGGACTCCCAGGGGTAGAAGCTTTCTTT | CASSLGLPGVEAFF
TRBD1 | NA | TRBJ2-5 | 14 | TRBV7-2 | TGTGCCAGCAGCTTAGATACAGGGGTGGATGAGCAGTACTTC | CASSLDTGVDEQYF
NA | few | TRBJ1-1 | 14 | TRBV7-3 | TGTGCCAGCAGCGCCACAGGGTTGGACACTGAAGCTTTCTTT | CASSATGLDTEAFF
TRBD1 | NA | TRBJ1-4 | 17 | TRBV20-1 | TGCAGTGCTACAACGGGGACAGGGAGGCCTTCAGGGGAAAAACTGTTTTTT | CSATTGTGRPSGEKLFF
NA | NA | TRBJ2-7 | 14 | TRBV6-1 | TGTGCCATCCTCGACTCGTTCCGTTCCTACGAGCAGTACTTC | CAILDSFRSYEQYF
TRBD2 | few | TRBJ2-1 | 16 | TRBV5-1 | TGCGCCAGCAGCCCCAGAAGACTAGCGGGGGACAATGAGCAGTTCTTC | CASSPRRLAGDNEQFF
NA | NA | TRBJ2-4 | 15 | TRBV20-1 | TGCAGTGCTAGAGATGGAAGGAGGACGGGAAACATTCAGTACTTC | CSARDGRRTGNIQYF
NA | few | TRBJ2-3 | 15 | TRBV5-1 | TGCGCCAGCAGCCTGGGGACGTTGGGAGCAGATGCGCAGTATTTT | CASSLGTLGADAQYF
NA | many | TRBJ2-7 | 12 | TRBV12-3/TRBV12-4 | TGTGCCAGCAGGCTAAACCTGGACAGACAGTACTTC | CASRLNLDRQYF
TRBD1 | few | TRBJ1-1 | 16 | TRBV27 | TGTGCCAGTCTCGCTTCCCCGGGACAGCTGAACACTGAAGCTTTCTTT | CASLASPGQLNTEAFF
TRBD2 | NA | TRBJ2-1 | 16 | TRBV11-1 | TGTGCCAGCAGCTTAGCGGGGGGGACTGGGAACGGGGAGCAGTTCTTC | CASSLAGGTGNGEQFF
NA | NA | TRBJ1-1 | 13 | TRBV7-3 | TGTGCCAGCAGCTTTTCAGGGATCACTGAAGCTTTCTTT | CASSFSGITEAFF